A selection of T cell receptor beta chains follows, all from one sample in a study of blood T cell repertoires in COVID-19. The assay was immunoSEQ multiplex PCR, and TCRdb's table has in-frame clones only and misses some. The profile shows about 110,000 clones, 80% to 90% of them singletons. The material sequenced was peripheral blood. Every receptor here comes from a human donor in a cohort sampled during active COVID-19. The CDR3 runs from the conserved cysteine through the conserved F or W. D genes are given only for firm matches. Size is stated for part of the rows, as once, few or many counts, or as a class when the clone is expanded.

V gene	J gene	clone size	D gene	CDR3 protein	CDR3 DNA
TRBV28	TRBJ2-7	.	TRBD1	CASIPLGTGNYEQYF	TGTGCCAGCATCCCTCTCGGGACAGGGAACTACGAGCAGTACTTC
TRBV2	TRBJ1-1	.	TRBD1	CASSRQGNTEAFF	TGTGCCAGCAGCCGACAGGGGAACACTGAAGCTTTCTTT
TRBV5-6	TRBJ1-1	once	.	CASSFVNTEAFF	TGTGCCAGCAGCTTCGTGAACACTGAAGCTTTCTTT
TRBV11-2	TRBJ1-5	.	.	CASSLEAGWGNQPQHF	TGTGCCAGCAGCTTAGAAGCGGGCTGGGGGAATCAGCCCCAGCATTTT
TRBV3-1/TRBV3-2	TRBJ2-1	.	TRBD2	CASSRGLAGDNEQFF	TGTGCCAGCAGTCGAGGACTAGCGGGAGACAATGAGCAGTTCTTC
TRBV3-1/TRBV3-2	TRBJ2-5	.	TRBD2	CASSPRTSGRSSWGETQYF	TGTGCCAGCAGCCCCCGAACTAGCGGGAGGTCAAGTTGGGGGGAGACCCAGTACTTC
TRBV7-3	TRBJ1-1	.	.	CASSLTKAGAAFF	TGTGCCAGCAGCTTAACGAAGGCAGGTGCAGCTTTCTTT
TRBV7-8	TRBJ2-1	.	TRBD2	CASSREASGSSEQFF	TGTGCCAGCAGCCGAGAGGCTAGCGGGAGCTCTGAGCAGTTCTTC
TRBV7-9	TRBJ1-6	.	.	CASSPSAGSYNSPLHF	TGTGCCAGCAGCCCGTCTGCGGGGTCCTATAATTCACCCCTCCACTTT
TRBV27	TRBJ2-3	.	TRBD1	CASRWQGTGTDTQYF	TGTGCCAGCAGGTGGCAAGGGACAGGCACAGATACGCAGTATTTT
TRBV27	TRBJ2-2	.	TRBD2	CASSLIAGDGTGELFF	TGTGCCAGCAGTTTAATAGCGGGAGATGGCACCGGGGAGCTGTTTTTT
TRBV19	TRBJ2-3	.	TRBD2	CASSIGLAGGPPTQYF	TGTGCCAGTAGTATCGGTCTAGCGGGAGGGCCACCTACGCAGTATTTT
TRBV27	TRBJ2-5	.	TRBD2	CATSPRALAGVETQYF	TGTGCCACCTCCCCGCGGGCACTAGCGGGGGTAGAGACCCAGTACTTC
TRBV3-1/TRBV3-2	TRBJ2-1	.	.	CASSHLRAGLPYNEQFF	TGTGCCAGCAGCCACCTCCGGGCGGGGTTACCCTACAATGAGCAGTTCTTC
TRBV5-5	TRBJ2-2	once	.	CASSGGGPNTGELFF	TGTGCCAGCAGCGGGGGCGGGCCGAACACCGGGGAGCTGTTTTTT
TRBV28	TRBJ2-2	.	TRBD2	CASSSGTSIPGELFF	TGTGCCAGCAGTTCCGGGACTAGCATCCCCGGGGAGCTGTTTTTT
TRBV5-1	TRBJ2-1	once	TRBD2	CASRFLAGGGEQFF	TGCGCCAGCAGATTCCTAGCGGGAGGTGGTGAGCAGTTCTTC
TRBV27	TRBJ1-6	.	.	CASSTVTEDNSPLHF	TGTGCCAGCAGTACAGTGACAGAGGATAATTCACCCCTCCACTTT
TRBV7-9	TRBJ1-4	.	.	CASSLIGQINEKLFF	TGTGCCAGCAGCTTAATAGGACAGATCAATGAAAAACTGTTTTTT